These 27 T cell receptor beta chains were all obtained from the same sample, sequenced in a study of T-cell memory formation after mild COVID-19. TCRdb analysed the 5' RACE reads with MiXCR anew, one entry per CDR3 protein. Of 540,000 or so distinct CDR3 sequences detected, 20% appear once; the ten largest clones hold 12%. Sample: PBMCs or a T cell subset sorted from them (not recorded which). The receptors derive from an adult woman who had mild COVID-19 (a few samples of this study predate the infection). Cell type and time point are not known.

This clonotype was seen a few times. The V and J genes are TRBV12-3 or TRBV12-4 and TRBJ1-3, with D perhaps TRBD1 (5 bases). The CDR3 sequence is 14 residues long. The germline V and J ends were trimmed by 3 bases and 3 bases, with 9 bases remaining between them. CDR3 region: CASSFQGGGNTIYF. The CDR3 DNA reads TGTGCCAGCAGTTTTCAGGGAGGTGGAAACACCATATATTTT.

V usage is TRBV3-1 and J usage is TRBJ2-2; D not certain. Deletions cut 4 bases from V and 7 bases from J, with 7 bases between. CDR3 length equals 12 residues. Germline loops: CDR1 LGHDT, CDR2 YNNKEL (reference sequence). For the CDR3, the DNA is TGTGCCAGCAGCCGGGTGAGCGGGGAGCTGTTTTTT. Its translation is CASSRVSGELFF.

This clonotype was seen a handful of times. This chain uses TRBV7-9 with TRBJ2-3; 7 bases are a match to TRBD2. CDR3 length equals 16 residues. V lost 1 base, J lost 2 bases, and 6 bases stayed unmatched. The germline V gene has CDR1 SEHNR and CDR2 FQNEAQ (reference sequence). CDR3 nucleotides: TGTGCCAGCAGCTTAGGACTAGCAGAACCCACAGATACGCAGTATTTT. This sequence encodes CASSLGLAEPTDTQYF.

The chain recombines TRBV21-1 with TRBJ2-5. TRBV21-1 corresponds to a pseudogene. The CDR3 covers 15 residues. CDR3 in DNA: TGTGCCAGCAGCATGCGGACGAGTTCCCAAGAGACCCAGTACTTC. The encoded protein is CASSMRTSSQETQYF.

The V and J genes are TRBV5-1 and TRBJ2-5, with 9 bases matching TRBD2. The CDR3 is made up of 15 amino acids. V dropped 4 bases and J dropped 3; count of bases not matched to a gene: 7. Germline CDR1 SGHRS, CDR2 YFSETQ. The CDR3 DNA reads TGCGCCAGCAGCGCGGGGGGGCCACGGAAAGAGACCCAGTACTTC. It specifies CASSAGGPRKETQYF.

A word on this clonotype: At one of its ends the junction is not consistent with the germline gene, which may arise from a read error. Here the CDR3 reads CASSLAGAYVQYF. CDR3 DNA: TGTGCCAGCAGCTTAGCAGGGGCCTACGTGCAGTACTTC. The gene calls are TRBV13 and TRBJ2-7; tentative D call: TRBD1 (6 bases). CDR3 length equals 13 residues. CDR1 is PRHDT, CDR2 FYEKMQ, per germline (reference sequence).

The V and J genes are TRBV30 and TRBJ2-7, with TRBD2 matching 8 bases. This CDR3 has 15 amino acids. CDR1 and CDR2 (germline): GTSNPN, SVGIG (reference sequence). J lost 6 bases, V lost 2 bases, and 12 bases had no gene match. The CDR3 bases are TGTGCCTGGAGTTTGGGACTAGGGTTACGCAGCGAGCAGTACTTC. Protein sequence: CAWSLGLGLRSEQYF.

V gene TRBV11-1 combines with J gene TRBJ2-1, with 9 nucleotides matching TRBD2. The CDR3 contains 21 residues. The V and J ends lost 4 bases and 4 bases, in that order; junction bases with no gene match: 23. CDR1 and CDR2 from the germline V gene are SGHAT and FQDESV (reference sequence). CDR3 bases: TGTGCCAGCAGCTCACCAAGGCCCGGGACAGATCTAGCGGGGACTTACAATGAGCAGTTCTTC. Translated: CASSSPRPGTDLAGTYNEQFF.

This clonotype was observed a few times. The gene calls are TRBV29-1 and TRBJ1-1; the match to TRBD1 covers 7 bases. Trimming cost V 3 bases and J 1 base; bases outside gene matches: 8. The CDR3 is 15 residues long. CDR1 SQVTM and CDR2 ANQGSEA come from the germline V gene. CDR3 amino acids: CSVEKEGQTNTEAFF. In DNA form, the CDR3 reads TGCAGCGTTGAGAAAGAGGGACAGACGAACACTGAAGCTTTCTTT.

This clonotype was observed a few times. The rearrangement joins TRBV6-6 to TRBJ2-7; D unclear. The CDR3 is 12 amino acids. Germline-derived CDR1 and CDR2 are MNHNY and SVGAGI (reference sequence). V was clipped by 6 bases and J by 6 bases, with 12 bases between them. CDR3 protein: CASSRLNTEQYF. Written as DNA, the CDR3 is TGTGCCAGCAGCCGGTTAAATACCGAGCAGTACTTC.

The chain couples TRBV7-8 to TRBJ1-2, with D possibly TRBD1 on 6 matching bases. Germline V CDR1 and CDR2: SGHVS, FQNEAQ. The CDR3 has 16 residues. Trimming removed 1 base at V and 4 bases at J, with 16 bases between. For the CDR3, the DNA is TGTGCCAGCAGCTTAGGGGGGTACAGGGTTCGCTATGGCTACACCTTC. Its translation is CASSLGGYRVRYGYTF.

This clonotype was picked up a small number of times. J is TRBJ2-7 and V is TRBV7-9; 8 bases are a match to TRBD1. Germline V gene lookup returns CDR1 SEHNR and CDR2 FQNEAQ (reference sequence). The CDR3 has 14 residues. V shed 6 bases and J 4 bases; nucleotides not matched to a gene: 8. The CDR3 spells CASSTRQGSYEQYF. Here the CDR3 DNA reads TGTGCCAGCAGTACCCGACAGGGGAGTTACGAGCAGTACTTC.

The V gene is TRBV6-6, the J gene TRBJ2-2, with D possibly TRBD2 on 6 matching bases. Germline V gene data show CDR1 as MNHNY and CDR2 as SVGAGI (reference sequence). V gave up 7 bases and J gave up 5 bases, with 14 bases separating them. The CDR3 contains 14 residues. The CDR3, as DNA: TGTGCCAGCACCCTACGGGAGCGGACCGGGGAGCTGTTTTTT. It encodes CASTLRERTGELFF.

There are many counts of this clonotype. The chain carries TRBV6-5 and TRBJ1-2, with 8 bases fitting TRBD1. Per the germline V gene, CDR1 is MNHEY and CDR2 is SVGAGI. The CDR3 is 13 amino acids. Germline trimming cut 5 bases from V and 2 bases from J; bases unmatched to any gene: 1. CDR3 bases: TGTGCCAGCAGTAGACAGGGGAACTATGGCTACACCTTC. It yields the protein CASSRQGNYGYTF.

The rearrangement joins TRBV12-3 or TRBV12-4 to TRBJ2-3, with 8 bases fitting TRBD2. The V gene end was trimmed by 2 bases and the J gene end by 3 bases; junction bases not matched to a gene: 7. The CDR3 totals 16 residues. DNA of the CDR3: TGTGCCAGCAGTTTATCCGGGACTAGTAGGACAGATACGCAGTATTTT. Translated: CASSLSGTSRTDTQYF.

This clonotype appeared a few times. V gene TRBV20-1 combines with J gene TRBJ1-2; a weak D match, TRBD1 (5 bases). CDR1 and CDR2 (germline): DFQATT, SNEGSKA (reference sequence). CDR3 length: 14 residues. V was clipped by 5 bases and J by 7 bases, with 20 bases between them. The CDR3 nucleotides read TGCAGTGCTCTCGCCCCCGGGCAGGGTCCTGGCTACACCTTC. Translation gives CSALAPGQGPGYTF.

This clonotype was found a few times. This chain links TRBV5-5 with TRBJ1-2, with D tentatively TRBD1 (5 bases). The V end lost 6 bases, the J end lost 5 bases, and 14 bases lay between the germline ends. The CDR3 runs to 13 residues. The germline V gene encodes CDR1 SGHKS and CDR2 YYEKEE (reference sequence). The CDR3 coding sequence is TGTGCCAGCAACTTCAGGGAGGTGTATGGCTACACCTTC. Translation: CASNFREVYGYTF.

V gene TRBV5-1 combines with J gene TRBJ1-5, with 7 positions matching TRBD1. Germline V gene lookup returns CDR1 SGHRS and CDR2 YFSETQ. The CDR3 loop spans 14 amino acids. The trim removed 4 bases at V and 8 bases at J, leaving 9 bases unmatched. The CDR3 nucleotides are TGCGCCAGCAGCCCAGGACAGGCCCCGGAGCCCCAGCATTTT. Its translation is CASSPGQAPEPQHF.

This clonotype was found a few times. The chain combines TRBV10-3 with TRBJ2-3; 7 bases align to TRBD2. CDR1 and CDR2 (germline): ENHRY, SYGVKD. CDR3 length: 17 residues. With 3 bases clipped from V and 2 bases from J, the junction kept 11 bases outside the gene matches. DNA of the CDR3: TGTGCCATCAGTGATAAATTGGCTAGCGGACCCACAGATACGCAGTATTTT. Translation gives CAISDKLASGPTDTQYF.

J is TRBJ2-1 and V is TRBV5-5; D uncertain. Germline lookup yields CDR1 SGHKS and CDR2 YYEKEE (reference sequence). CDR3 length: 13 amino acids. V was clipped by 0 bases and J by 10 bases, with 11 bases between them. The CDR3 nucleotides read TGTGCCAGCAGCTTGGCCGGATCGGTCGAGCAGTTCTTC. This encodes CASSLAGSVEQFF.

This clonotype was observed a few times. The CDR3 coding sequence is TGTGCCAGCTCACCAGTAACTCTCCGAGTCGACGAGCAGTACTTC. It translates to CASSPVTLRVDEQYF. J is TRBJ2-7 and V is TRBV18; the D is unclear. Germline V gene data show CDR1 as KGHSH and CDR2 as LQKENI. V gave up 2 bases and J gave up 5 bases, with 16 bases separating them. The CDR3 has 15 residues.

The chain has TRBV7-8 and TRBJ1-5; no firm D call. V lost 1 base and J 1 base, leaving 14 bases between the germline ends. This CDR3 comprises 17 residues. Germline V gene data show CDR1 as SGHVS and CDR2 as FQNEAQ. The CDR3 DNA is TGTGCCAGCAGCTTAGGTTTGCAGGTTCAGAGCAATCAGCCCCAGCATTTT. Translated, it gives CASSLGLQVQSNQPQHF.

V and J are TRBV5-1 and TRBJ2-1, with 10 bases matching TRBD1. Germline V lookup: CDR1 SGHRS, CDR2 YFSETQ. There are 15 residues in the CDR3. J gave up 5 bases and V 6 bases, and 8 bases lay outside the gene matches. The CDR3 region is CASTLGTGVDNEQFF. DNA for the CDR3: TGCGCCAGCACCCTGGGGACAGGGGTGGACAATGAGCAGTTCTTC.

This clonotype has more than one count but fewer than ten. The rearrangement links TRBV5-1 to TRBJ2-1, with D possibly being TRBD2 (5 bases). The CDR3 has 14 amino acids. Germline assignment: CDR1 SGHRS and CDR2 YFSETQ. Trimming stripped 0 bases from V and 7 bases from J, with 11 bases between. The CDR3 sequence is CASSLDGVVNEQFF. In nucleotides, the CDR3 is TGCGCCAGCAGCTTGGACGGGGTGGTAAATGAGCAGTTCTTC. Full variable domain (outside the CDR3, taken from reference TRBV5-1 and TRBJ2-1): KAGVTQTPRYLIKTRGQQVTLSCSPISGHRSVSWYQQTPGQGLQFLFEYFSETQRNKGNFPGRFSGRQFSNSRSEMNVSTLELGDSALYLCASSLDGVVNEQFFGPGTRLTVL.

This chain links TRBV6-6 with TRBJ2-5; possible D gene TRBD1, 5 bases. Germline-derived CDR1 and CDR2 are MNHNY and SVGAGI (reference sequence). V was cut by 2 bases and J by 5 bases, with 9 bases left in between. The CDR3 is 13 residues long. The CDR3 sequence: CASSYRTPETQYF. As DNA, the CDR3 is TGTGCCAGCAGTTACCGGACACCGGAGACCCAGTACTTC.

The chain couples TRBV16 to TRBJ1-5; 8 bases agree with TRBD1. Germline V gene lookup returns CDR1 KGHSY and CDR2 FQNENV. This CDR3 has 14 residues. V was clipped by 4 bases and J by 6 bases; unmatched bases: 5. The CDR3 loop is CASSRSRGPQPQHF. The CDR3 DNA is TGTGCCAGCAGCCGATCCAGGGGGCCTCAGCCCCAGCATTTT.

Notes on this clonotype: A read error may be the cause here, since a much bigger clone is one base away. The genes are TRBV4-3 and TRBJ2-5; D is uncertain. Germline values: CDR1 LGHNA, CDR2 YSLEER. This CDR3 spans 17 amino acids. CDR3 in amino acids: CASIQDRGTGPQETQYF. The CDR3 DNA reads TGCGCCAGCATCCAAGATCGAGGAACTGGACCACAAGAGACCCAGTACTTC.